The T cell receptor (beta chain) described here comes from a study of metastatic and nonmetastatic thyroid tumors. Overall study context: Repertoire data that came from the blood and tumor or nodule tissue of malignant and benign thyroid patients were compared.

TCRdb re-called the PCR reads through MiXCR. The sample records almost 35,000 clones, approximately 34% being singletons. Patients underwent thyroid surgery, and none had received any treatment before it. V lost 4 bases, J lost 8 bases, and 15 bases lay in between. Per the germline V gene, CDR1 is SNHLY and CDR2 is FYNNEI. The CDR3 contains 14 residues. The sequenced material came from tumor tissue. The source is a female donor with papillary thyroid cancer or a benign thyroid nodule (not recorded which). Some clones in this sample may be carry-over from other donors' samples. The chain couples TRBV2 to TRBJ2-1; the D call may be TRBD1 or TRBD2 (5 bases each). The CDR3, as DNA: TGTGCCAGCAGTGCGAGGGGCCTGAACGATGAGCAGTTCTTC. Translating gives CASSARGLNDEQFF.